This T cell receptor (beta chain) was recovered during a study of cytomegalovirus exposure and HLA in healthy donors. Study-wide points: In a later analysis, several top co-occurrence clusters appeared linked to parvovirus B19, influenza, CMV and Epstein-Barr virus.

PCR was performed using 60 Vbeta and 13 Jbeta primers. TCRdb's table, derived via immunoSEQ multiplex PCR, lists solely in-frame clones and lacks some. The listing records approximately 92,000 clones. Unmatched junction bases numbered 6, after V lost 5 bases and J lost 5 bases. Looked up from germline, CDR1 is SEHNR and CDR2 is FQNEAQ (reference sequence). There are 16 residues in the CDR3. To note about this clone: Its antigen is unidentified.

The sequence derives from a woman aged 25 to 39 in good health and CMV-seronegative. Input material: PBMCs. The rearrangement uses TRBV7-9 and TRBJ2-5; TRBD2 aligns across 15 bases. The CDR3 here is CASSPWTSGRAETQYF. In nucleotides, the CDR3 is TGTGCCAGCAGCCCCTGGACTAGCGGGAGGGCGGAGACCCAGTACTTC. The full variable domain, completed using reference TRBV7-9 and TRBJ2-5, is DTGVSQNPRHKITKRGQNVTFRCDPISEHNRLYWYRQTLGQGPEFLTYFQNEAQLEKSRLLSDRFSAERPKGSFSTLEIQRTEQGDSAMYLCASSPWTSGRAETQYFGPGTRLLVL.